This is a list of T cell receptor beta chains from one sample in a study of T cells in localized non-small cell lung cancer. The assay was immunoSEQ multiplex PCR, and TCRdb's table has in-frame clones only and misses some. The table records 20,000 to 25,000 clones, 70% to 90% of them present only once. Sequenced material: peripheral blood, taken before any cancer treatment. Receptors originate from a male donor at least 60 years old with stage I lung adenocarcinoma. CDR3s include the opening cysteine and the closing phenylalanine or tryptophan. A D gene is named only where the DNA matches it firmly. The size entry is marked missing in some rows and otherwise reads once, few, many or a size class.

length	V	D	J	size	CDR3	DNA
15	TRBV28	TRBD1	TRBJ1-5	NA	CASSSGGQGNQPQHF	TGTGCCAGCAGTTCCGGGGGACAGGGGAATCAGCCCCAGCATTTT
15	TRBV6-1	NA	TRBJ1-4	once	CASMDFGGSNEKLFF	TGTGCCAGCATGGACTTTGGTGGGTCTAATGAAAAACTGTTTTTT
15	TRBV7-9	NA	TRBJ1-1	NA	CASSLKGRSATEAFF	TGTGCCAGCAGCTTAAAGGGAAGGAGTGCCACTGAAGCTTTCTTT
14	TRBV29-1	TRBD2	TRBJ2-5	NA	CSVGAGGIQETQYF	TGCAGCGTTGGGGCGGGGGGGATACAAGAGACCCAGTACTTC
15	TRBV29-1	TRBD1	TRBJ1-2	NA	CSVEGTARLNYGYTF	TGCAGCGTTGAGGGGACAGCCCGTCTAAACTATGGCTACACCTTC
15	TRBV10-3	NA	TRBJ2-3	NA	CAISEGRTVTDTQYF	TGTGCCATCAGTGAGGGCAGGACGGTCACAGATACGCAGTATTTT
16	TRBV4-1	TRBD1	TRBJ1-1	NA	CASSQAATGVITEAFF	TGCGCCAGCAGCCAAGCTGCGACAGGGGTCATAACTGAAGCTTTCTTT
19	TRBV19	TRBD1	TRBJ1-1	NA	CASSIATPGTGVMNTEAFF	TGTGCCAGTAGTATAGCCACACCCGGGACAGGGGTGATGAACACTGAAGCTTTCTTT
16	TRBV4-3	TRBD1	TRBJ2-2	NA	CASSLRTGDSTGELFF	TGCGCCAGCAGCCTTAGGACAGGGGACAGCACCGGGGAGCTGTTTTTT
10	TRBV6-6	NA	TRBJ1-1	NA	CASTQNEAFF	TGTGCCAGCACCCAAAACGAAGCTTTCTTT
15	TRBV4-1	NA	TRBJ2-7	NA	CASSHNQGSSYEQYF	TGCGCCAGCAGCCATAACCAGGGGTCCTCCTACGAGCAGTACTTC
16	TRBV10-3	NA	TRBJ2-2	NA	CAISESLEAGTGELFF	TGTGCCATCAGTGAGTCTCTAGAGGCGGGGACCGGGGAGCTGTTTTTT
15	TRBV5-1	NA	TRBJ2-2	few	CASSPRQTNTGELFF	TGCGCCAGCAGTCCTAGACAAACGAACACCGGGGAGCTGTTTTTT
14	TRBV6-1	NA	TRBJ2-2	NA	CASSQGWNTGELFF	TGTGCCAGCAGTCAGGGGTGGAACACCGGGGAGCTGTTTTTT
16	TRBV7-2	TRBD2	TRBJ2-7	NA	CASSFGLARTSYEQYF	TGTGCCAGCAGCTTCGGACTAGCGCGCACCTCCTACGAGCAGTACTTC
15	TRBV7-8	TRBD1	TRBJ2-7	NA	CASSDRQGGKDEQYF	TGTGCCAGCAGCGACCGACAGGGCGGTAAGGACGAGCAGTACTTC
15	TRBV19	NA	TRBJ2-2	once	CASSPPAGGPGELFF	TGTGCCAGTAGTCCCCCCGCCGGGGGGCCCGGGGAGCTGTTTTTT
14	TRBV2	NA	TRBJ1-2	NA	CASRETGGNYGYTF	TGTGCCAGCAGGGAGACAGGTGGAAACTATGGCTACACCTTC
17	TRBV7-9	TRBD1	TRBJ1-6	NA	CASSLGDRVEQDSPLHF	TGTGCCAGCAGCTTAGGGGACAGGGTGGAACAAGATTCACCCCTCCACTTT
16	TRBV7-2	NA	TRBJ2-2	NA	CASSLVSAGRTGELFF	TGTGCCAGCAGCTTAGTATCGGCAGGAAGAACCGGGGAGCTGTTTTTT
14	TRBV16	NA	TRBJ2-6	few	CASSRSSGANVLTF	TGTGCCAGCAGTAGGAGCTCTGGGGCCAACGTCCTGACTTTC
13	TRBV15	TRBD2	TRBJ2-1	NA	CATSRDKRGYKFF	TGTGCCACCAGCAGAGATAAGCGGGGGTACAAGTTCTTC
15	TRBV5-1	NA	TRBJ1-1	NA	CASRPTAFMNTEAFF	TGCGCCAGCAGGCCAACGGCCTTCATGAACACTGAAGCTTTCTTT
13	TRBV29-1	NA	TRBJ1-5	NA	CSVVQNSNQPQHF	TGCAGCGTTGTGCAAAATAGCAATCAGCCCCAGCATTTT
13	TRBV7-2	NA	TRBJ1-5	few	CASSRPGVQPQHF	TGTGCCAGCAGCCGCCCAGGGGTTCAGCCCCAGCATTTT
15	TRBV7-9	NA	TRBJ2-1	once	CASSQSGPPRNEQFF	TGTGCCAGCAGCCAATCCGGGCCCCCGCGCAATGAGCAGTTCTTC
14	TRBV2	TRBD1	TRBJ2-7	once	CASSLGTGAREQYF	TGTGCCAGCAGTCTAGGGACAGGGGCGAGGGAGCAGTACTTC
14	TRBV7-2	NA	TRBJ1-5	NA	CASSPDFNDQPQHF	TGTGCCAGCAGCCCTGACTTTAACGATCAGCCCCAGCATTTT
11	TRBV20-1	NA	TRBJ1-2	NA	CSPVSGYGYTF	TGCAGTCCTGTGAGTGGCTATGGCTACACCTTC
13	TRBV30	NA	TRBJ1-4	NA	CAWSVWPPPALFF	TGTGCCTGGAGTGTATGGCCCCCTCCAGCACTGTTTTTT
14	TRBV28	NA	TRBJ1-1	NA	CASSLGLGGTEAFF	TGTGCCAGCAGTTTAGGACTAGGGGGGACTGAAGCTTTCTTT
16	TRBV6-5	NA	TRBJ2-7	NA	CASSYSAGRASYEQYF	TGTGCCAGCAGTTACTCCGCGGGGCGGGCCTCCTACGAGCAGTACTTC
16	TRBV7-9	NA	TRBJ1-6	NA	CASSLVRSSYNSPLHF	TGTGCCAGCAGCTTAGTGCGGAGCTCCTATAATTCACCCCTCCACTTT
13	TRBV29-1	NA	TRBJ1-1	once	CSVEEGRNTEAFF	TGCAGCGTTGAAGAAGGGAGGAACACTGAAGCTTTCTTT
15	TRBV7-2	NA	TRBJ1-2	NA	CASSPPGSSNYGYTF	TGTGCCAGCAGCCCACCGGGCAGCTCTAACTATGGCTACACCTTC
13	TRBV28	TRBD1	TRBJ1-1	NA	CASSFGQVRWAFF	TGTGCCAGCAGTTTCGGACAGGTCCGATGGGCTTTCTTT
16	TRBV28	NA	TRBJ2-5	NA	CASSLGGRGSQETQYF	TGTGCCAGCAGTTTGGGGGGAAGGGGTTCCCAAGAGACCCAGTACTTC
14	TRBV15	NA	TRBJ2-1	NA	CATSRDRVGNEQFF	TGTGCCACCAGCAGAGACAGGGTTGGCAATGAGCAGTTCTTC
14	TRBV7-2	TRBD2	TRBJ2-7	NA	CASRSLAGGNEQYF	TGTGCCAGCAGATCTCTAGCGGGAGGGAACGAGCAGTACTTC
16	TRBV6-6	NA	TRBJ1-3	NA	CASSYSGGRGGNTIYF	TGTGCCAGCAGTTACTCGGGTGGGCGAGGTGGAAACACCATATATTTT
13	TRBV6-5	NA	TRBJ1-5	NA	CASSYSTGQPQHF	TGTGCCAGCAGTTACTCGACGGGTCAGCCCCAGCATTTT
13	TRBV5-1	NA	TRBJ1-5	NA	CASSLDSNQPQHF	TGCGCCAGCAGCTTGGACAGCAATCAGCCCCAGCATTTT
15	TRBV5-6	TRBD1	TRBJ1-4	NA	CASSPGQSHNEKLFF	TGTGCCAGCAGCCCGGGACAGTCCCATAATGAAAAACTGTTTTTT
16	TRBV4-2	TRBD2	TRBJ2-3	once	CASSQEGGEGADTQYF	TGTGCCAGCAGCCAAGAAGGAGGGGAGGGAGCAGATACGCAGTATTTT
14	TRBV29-1	NA	TRBJ2-6	NA	CSVGQLSGANVLTF	TGCAGCGTTGGACAGCTCTCTGGGGCCAACGTCCTGACTTTC
13	TRBV30	NA	TRBJ1-1	NA	CAWREGRNTEAFF	TGTGCCTGGAGGGAGGGACGGAACACTGAAGCTTTCTTT
13	TRBV5-8	NA	TRBJ1-5	NA	CASSARGVQPQHF	TGTGCCAGCAGCGCTCGCGGGGTACAGCCCCAGCATTTT
19	TRBV4-1	TRBD2	TRBJ2-7	NA	CASSQAPGSGRAGSHEQYF	TGCGCCAGCAGCCAAGCCCCTGGTAGCGGGAGGGCCGGTTCCCACGAGCAGTACTTC
13	TRBV6-5	NA	TRBJ1-1	NA	CASSSDRNTEAFF	TGTGCCAGCAGTTCTGACAGGAACACTGAAGCTTTCTTT
14	TRBV5-4	TRBD2	TRBJ2-3	NA	CASSLGGGQDTQYF	TGTGCCAGCAGCTTGGGGGGAGGGCAGGATACGCAGTATTTT
14	TRBV15	NA	TRBJ2-1	NA	CATSRDINNNEQFF	TGTGCCACCAGCAGAGATATTAACAACAATGAGCAGTTCTTC
13	TRBV5-1	NA	TRBJ2-4	NA	CASSLGGEHIQYF	TGCGCCAGCAGCTTGGGAGGGGAGCACATTCAGTACTTC
13	TRBV6-6	TRBD1	TRBJ1-2	few	CASSTQGRDGYTF	TGTGCCAGCAGCACACAGGGGCGTGATGGCTACACCTTC
16	TRBV28	TRBD1	TRBJ2-1	NA	CASTSRQGGSYNEQFF	TGTGCCAGCACCTCTCGACAGGGGGGCTCCTACAATGAGCAGTTCTTC